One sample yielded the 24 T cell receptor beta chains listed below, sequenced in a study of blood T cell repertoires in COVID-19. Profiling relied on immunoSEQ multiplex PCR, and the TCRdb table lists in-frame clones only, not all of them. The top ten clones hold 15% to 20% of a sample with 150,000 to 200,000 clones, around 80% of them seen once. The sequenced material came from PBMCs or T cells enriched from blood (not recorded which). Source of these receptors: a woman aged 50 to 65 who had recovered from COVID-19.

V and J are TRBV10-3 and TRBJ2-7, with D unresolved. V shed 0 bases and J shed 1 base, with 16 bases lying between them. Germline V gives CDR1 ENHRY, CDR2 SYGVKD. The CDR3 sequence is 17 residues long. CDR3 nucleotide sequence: TGTGCCATCAGTGAGTCGTTAGTGGGTGACAAATCCTACGAGCAGTACTTC. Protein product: CAISESLVGDKSYEQYF.

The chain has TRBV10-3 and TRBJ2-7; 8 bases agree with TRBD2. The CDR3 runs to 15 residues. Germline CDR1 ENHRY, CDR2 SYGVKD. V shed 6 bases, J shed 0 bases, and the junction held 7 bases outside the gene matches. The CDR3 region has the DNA TGTGCCATCAGGGAGGGTAGCGGGAACTCCTACGAGCAGTACTTC. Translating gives CAIREGSGNSYEQYF.

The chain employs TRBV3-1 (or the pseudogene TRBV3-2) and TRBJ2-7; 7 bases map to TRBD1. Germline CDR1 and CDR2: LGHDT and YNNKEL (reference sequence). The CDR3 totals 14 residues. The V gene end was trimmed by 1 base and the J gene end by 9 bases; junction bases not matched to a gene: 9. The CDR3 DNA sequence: TGTGCCAGCAGCCAAGGGGACAGAGAGTCAGGGCAGTACTTC. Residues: CASSQGDRESGQYF.

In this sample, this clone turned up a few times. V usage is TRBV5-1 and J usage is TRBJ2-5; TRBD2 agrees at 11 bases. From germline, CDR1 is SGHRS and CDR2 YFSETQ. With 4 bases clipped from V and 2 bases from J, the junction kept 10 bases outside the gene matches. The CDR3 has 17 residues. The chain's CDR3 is CASSVGQLAGGQETQYF. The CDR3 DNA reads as TGCGCCAGCAGCGTGGGACAGCTAGCGGGGGGACAAGAGACCCAGTACTTC.

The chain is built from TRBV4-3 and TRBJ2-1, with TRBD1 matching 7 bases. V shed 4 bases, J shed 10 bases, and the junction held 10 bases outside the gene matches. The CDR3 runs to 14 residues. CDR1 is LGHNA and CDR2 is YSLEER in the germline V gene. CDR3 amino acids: CASSPAPTGIEQFF. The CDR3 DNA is TGCGCCAGCAGCCCCGCACCGACAGGGATCGAGCAGTTCTTC.

The CDR3 here is CASRPTGGGYEQYF. Here the CDR3 DNA reads TGTGCCAGCAGGCCGACAGGGGGGGGGTACGAGCAGTACTTC. This chain joins TRBV6-5 and TRBJ2-7; 9 positions match TRBD1. The trim removed 6 bases at V and 4 bases at J, leaving 7 bases unmatched. Germline CDR1 reads MNHEY; CDR2 reads SVGAGI. The CDR3 runs 14 residues.

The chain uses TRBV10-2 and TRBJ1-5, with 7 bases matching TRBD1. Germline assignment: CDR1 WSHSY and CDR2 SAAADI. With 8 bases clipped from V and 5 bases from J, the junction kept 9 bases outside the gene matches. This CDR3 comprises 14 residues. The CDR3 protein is CASATGDQDQPQHF. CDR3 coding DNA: TGCGCCAGCGCTACAGGGGATCAAGATCAGCCCCAGCATTTT.

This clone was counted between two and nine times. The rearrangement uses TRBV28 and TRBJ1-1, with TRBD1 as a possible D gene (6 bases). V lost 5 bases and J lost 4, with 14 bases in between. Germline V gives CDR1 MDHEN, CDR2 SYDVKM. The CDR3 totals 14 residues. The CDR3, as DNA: TGTGCCAGCAGTAGGGGGGGTGTGAGCACTGAAGCTTTCTTT. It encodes CASSRGGVSTEAFF.

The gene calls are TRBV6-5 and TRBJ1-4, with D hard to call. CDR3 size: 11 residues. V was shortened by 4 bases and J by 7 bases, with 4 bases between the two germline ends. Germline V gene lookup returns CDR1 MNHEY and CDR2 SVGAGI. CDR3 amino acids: CASSFSEKLFF. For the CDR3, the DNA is TGTGCCAGCAGTTTCAGTGAAAAACTGTTTTTT.

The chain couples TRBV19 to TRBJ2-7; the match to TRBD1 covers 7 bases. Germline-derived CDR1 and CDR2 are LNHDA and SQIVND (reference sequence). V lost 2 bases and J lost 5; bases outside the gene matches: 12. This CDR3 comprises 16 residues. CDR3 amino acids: CASSIRGQPNGDEQYF. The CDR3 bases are TGTGCCAGTAGTATAAGGGGACAGCCCAACGGGGACGAGCAGTACTTC.

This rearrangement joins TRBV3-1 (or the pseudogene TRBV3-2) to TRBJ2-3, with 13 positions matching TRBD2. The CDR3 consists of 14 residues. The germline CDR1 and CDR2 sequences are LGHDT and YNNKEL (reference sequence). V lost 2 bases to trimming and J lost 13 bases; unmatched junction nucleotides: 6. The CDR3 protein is CASSQLTTSGRKYF. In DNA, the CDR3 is TGTGCCAGCAGCCAATTGACGACTAGCGGGAGGAAGTATTTT.

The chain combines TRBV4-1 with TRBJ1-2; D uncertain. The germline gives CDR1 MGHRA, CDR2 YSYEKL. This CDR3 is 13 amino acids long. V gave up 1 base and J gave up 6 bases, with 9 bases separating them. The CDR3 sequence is CASSQAERDGYTF. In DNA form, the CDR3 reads TGCGCCAGCAGCCAAGCCGAGAGGGATGGCTACACCTTC.

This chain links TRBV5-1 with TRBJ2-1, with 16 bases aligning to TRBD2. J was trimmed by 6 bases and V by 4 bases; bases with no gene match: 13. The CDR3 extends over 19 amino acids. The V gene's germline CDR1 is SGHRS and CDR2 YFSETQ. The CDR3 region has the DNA TGCGCCAGCAGCGTGGGACTAGCGGGAGGGCCGGGGCGGATCAATGAGCAGTTCTTC. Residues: CASSVGLAGGPGRINEQFF.

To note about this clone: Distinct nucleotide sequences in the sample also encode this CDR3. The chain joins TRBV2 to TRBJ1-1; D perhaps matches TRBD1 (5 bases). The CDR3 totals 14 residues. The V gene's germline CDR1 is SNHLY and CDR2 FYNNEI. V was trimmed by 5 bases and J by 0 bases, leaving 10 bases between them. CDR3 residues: CASSPDSLNTEAFF. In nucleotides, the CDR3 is TGTGCCAGCAGTCCCGACAGTCTGAACACTGAAGCTTTCTTT.

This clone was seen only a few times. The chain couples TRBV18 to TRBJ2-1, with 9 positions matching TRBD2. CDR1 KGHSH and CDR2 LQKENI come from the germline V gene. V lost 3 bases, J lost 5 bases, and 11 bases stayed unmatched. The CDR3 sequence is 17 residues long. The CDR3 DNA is TGTGCCAGCTCACCGGCCTTAGCGGGGGCGGGGGACAATGAGCAGTTCTTC. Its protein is CASSPALAGAGDNEQFF.

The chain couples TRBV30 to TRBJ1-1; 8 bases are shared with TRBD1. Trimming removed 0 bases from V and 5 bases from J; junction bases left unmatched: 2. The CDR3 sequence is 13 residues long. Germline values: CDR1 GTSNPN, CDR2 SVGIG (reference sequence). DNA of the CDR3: TGTGCCTGGAGTGTAGACAGGGGAACTGAAGCTTTCTTT. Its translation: CAWSVDRGTEAFF.

The DNA of the CDR3 is TGTGCCAGCAGCTTAGCTGGGGGGGCTGGGGCCAACGTCCTGACTTTC. Its translation: CASSLAGGAGANVLTF. V usage is TRBV11-3 and J usage is TRBJ2-6, with 7 bases aligning to TRBD2. Losses at the gene ends were 1 base for V and 2 bases for J; bases not matched to a gene: 2. The CDR3 runs to 16 residues. The germline gives CDR1 SGHNT, CDR2 YENEEA. Looking up the rest from reference TRBV11-3 and TRBJ2-6 gives the full variable domain: EAGVVQSPRYKIIEKKQPVAFWCNPISGHNTLYWYLQNLGQGPELLIRYENEEAVDDSQLPKDRFSAERLKGVDSTLKIQPAELGDSAVYLCASSLAGGAGANVLTFGAGSRLTVL.

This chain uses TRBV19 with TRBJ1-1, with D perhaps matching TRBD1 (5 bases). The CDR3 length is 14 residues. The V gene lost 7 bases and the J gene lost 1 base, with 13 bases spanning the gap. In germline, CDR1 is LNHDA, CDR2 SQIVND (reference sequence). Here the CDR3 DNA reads TGTGCCAGTACCCCCACGCAGGGGAACACTGAAGCTTTCTTT. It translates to CASTPTQGNTEAFF.

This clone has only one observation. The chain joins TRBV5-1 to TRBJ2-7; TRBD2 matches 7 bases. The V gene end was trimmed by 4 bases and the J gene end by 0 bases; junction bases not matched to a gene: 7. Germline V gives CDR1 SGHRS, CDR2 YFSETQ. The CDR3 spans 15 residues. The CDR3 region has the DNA TGCGCCAGCAGCCCGTTGGGAGGGAGCTCCTACGAGCAGTACTTC. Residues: CASSPLGGSSYEQYF.

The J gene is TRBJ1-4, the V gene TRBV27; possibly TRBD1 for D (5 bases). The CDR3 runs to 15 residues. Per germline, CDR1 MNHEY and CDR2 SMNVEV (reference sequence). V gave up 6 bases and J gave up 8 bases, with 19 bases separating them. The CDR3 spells CASRPLPGLGEKLFF. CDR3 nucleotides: TGTGCCAGCAGACCGCTCCCAGGGCTGGGAGAAAAACTGTTTTTT.

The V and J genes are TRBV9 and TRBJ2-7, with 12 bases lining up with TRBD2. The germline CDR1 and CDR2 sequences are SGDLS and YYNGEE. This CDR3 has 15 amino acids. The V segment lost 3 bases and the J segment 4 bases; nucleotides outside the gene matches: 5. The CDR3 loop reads CASSEGLAGHYEQYF. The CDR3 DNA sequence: TGTGCCAGCAGCGAGGGACTAGCGGGTCATTACGAGCAGTACTTC.

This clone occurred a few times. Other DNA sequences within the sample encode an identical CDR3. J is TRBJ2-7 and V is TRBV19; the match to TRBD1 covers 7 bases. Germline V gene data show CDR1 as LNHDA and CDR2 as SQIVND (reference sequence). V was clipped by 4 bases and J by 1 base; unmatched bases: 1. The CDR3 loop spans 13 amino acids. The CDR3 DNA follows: TGTGCCAGTAGTAGACAGGGTTCCTACGAGCAGTACTTC. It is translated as CASSRQGSYEQYF.

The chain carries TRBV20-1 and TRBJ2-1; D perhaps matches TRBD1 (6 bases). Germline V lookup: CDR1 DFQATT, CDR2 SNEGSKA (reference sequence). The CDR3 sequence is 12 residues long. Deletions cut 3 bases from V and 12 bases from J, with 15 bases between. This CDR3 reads CSASVFQGRQFF. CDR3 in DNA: TGCAGTGCTAGTGTCTTCCAGGGGCGGCAGTTCTTC.

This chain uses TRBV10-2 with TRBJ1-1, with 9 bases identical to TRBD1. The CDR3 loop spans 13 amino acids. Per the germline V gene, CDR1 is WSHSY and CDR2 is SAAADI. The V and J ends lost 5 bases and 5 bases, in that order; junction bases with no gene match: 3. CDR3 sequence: CASSSQGATEAFF. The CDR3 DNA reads TGCGCCAGCAGTTCACAGGGGGCTACTGAAGCTTTCTTT.